The rows below give T cell receptor beta chains drawn from one sample of a study of OX40 agonist ivuxolimab in advanced cancers. Clones were read by immunoSEQ multiplex PCR, and TCRdb kept only the in-frame ones, dropping some. Found here are around 68,000 clones, around 93% of them singletons; the top ten hold around 0.33%. Sequenced material: CD4+ or CD8+ T cells sorted from blood, taken in a trial of the OX40 agonist ivuxolimab. Receptors were obtained from an adult with an advanced solid tumor such as melanoma, head and neck, liver or kidney cancer. Both conserved end residues are part of each CDR3. D genes are given only for firm matches. Only some rows state a clone size, as once, few, many or a class for expanded clones.

len	abundance	v_gene	j_gene	d_gene	CDR3aa	CDR3nt
14	.	TRBV10-2	TRBJ1-5	TRBD1	CASMIGGYNQPQHF	TGCGCCAGCATGATAGGGGGCTACAATCAGCCCCAGCATTTT
14	.	TRBV6-6	TRBJ2-5	.	CASSSKALQETQYF	TGTGCCAGCAGTTCCAAGGCGCTCCAAGAGACCCAGTACTTC
13	few	TRBV10-1	TRBJ1-2	.	CASSENVAYGYTF	TGCGCCAGCAGTGAGAACGTGGCCTATGGCTACACCTTC
14	.	TRBV19	TRBJ1-6	.	CASSIAGVPSPLHF	TGTGCCAGTAGTATCGCCGGAGTGCCTTCACCCCTCCACTTT
15	once	TRBV5-1	TRBJ2-5	.	CASSPRGGYQETQYF	TGCGCCAGCAGCCCCCGGGGTGGTTACCAAGAGACCCAGTACTTC
16	.	TRBV6-5	TRBJ2-4	TRBD2	CASSYEGSGRANIQYF	TGTGCCAGCAGTTACGAGGGTAGCGGGAGAGCAAACATTCAGTACTTC
15	.	TRBV19	TRBJ1-2	.	CASSFLQGSGYGYTF	TGTGCCAGTAGTTTTCTACAGGGCAGTGGCTATGGCTACACCTTC
13	.	TRBV7-3	TRBJ2-7	TRBD2	CASSESGSYEQYF	TGTGCCAGCAGCGAAAGCGGGAGTTACGAGCAGTACTTC
16	.	TRBV7-8	TRBJ2-1	TRBD1	CASSPHAGTVYNEQFF	TGTGCCAGCAGCCCCCATGCCGGGACAGTGTACAATGAGCAGTTCTTC
16	.	TRBV27	TRBJ2-5	.	CASSPPGLVNTETQYF	TGTGCCAGCAGCCCACCCGGCCTCGTCAATACAGAGACCCAGTACTTC
11	.	TRBV6-5	TRBJ1-5	.	CASRTNQPQHF	TGTGCCAGCAGAACCAACCAGCCCCAGCATTTT
13	.	TRBV7-6	TRBJ1-2	.	CASSLESGYGYTF	TGTGCCAGCAGCTTAGAGTCGGGGTATGGCTACACCTTC
17	.	TRBV7-2	TRBJ1-1	TRBD1	CASSYPGQTFLNTEAFF	TGTGCCAGCAGTTACCCGGGACAGACATTCTTGAACACTGAAGCTTTCTTT
18	.	TRBV7-8	TRBJ2-1	TRBD2	CASSLARLAGGRNNEQFF	TGTGCCAGCAGCTTAGCCAGACTAGCGGGAGGACGGAACAATGAGCAGTTCTTC
12	.	TRBV7-9	TRBJ2-7	.	CASSLSTYEQYF	TGTGCCAGCAGCTTGAGCACCTACGAGCAGTACTTC
17	.	TRBV19	TRBJ1-4	.	CASSIDLRGRTNEKLFF	TGTGCCAGTAGTATAGATCTTCGGGGACGAACTAATGAAAAACTGTTTTTT
17	.	TRBV7-9	TRBJ2-5	.	CASSLGGGRQGQETQYF	TGTGCCAGCAGCCTCGGCGGGGGTAGACAGGGCCAAGAGACCCAGTACTTC
14	.	TRBV6-1	TRBJ1-5	TRBD1	CASSAQGGTQPQHF	TGTGCCAGCAGTGCTCAGGGGGGGACCCAGCCCCAGCATTTT
15	.	TRBV5-1	TRBJ2-7	.	CASSQIRGPSYEQYF	TGCGCCAGCAGCCAGATCAGGGGCCCGTCCTACGAGCAGTACTTC
14	.	TRBV2	TRBJ1-1	.	CASSEWTANTEAFF	TGTGCCAGCAGTGAGTGGACAGCTAACACTGAAGCTTTCTTT
15	once	TRBV27	TRBJ1-4	.	CASSNTGTRNEKLFF	TGTGCCAGCAGCAATACCGGGACACGTAATGAAAAACTGTTTTTT
15	.	TRBV5-1	TRBJ2-1	TRBD2	CASSDGTSGSYEQFF	TGCGCCAGCAGCGATGGGACTAGCGGGAGCTATGAGCAGTTCTTC
14	.	TRBV2	TRBJ2-2	.	CASSAQGYGGELFF	TGTGCCAGCAGTGCCCAGGGATATGGCGGGGAGCTGTTTTTT